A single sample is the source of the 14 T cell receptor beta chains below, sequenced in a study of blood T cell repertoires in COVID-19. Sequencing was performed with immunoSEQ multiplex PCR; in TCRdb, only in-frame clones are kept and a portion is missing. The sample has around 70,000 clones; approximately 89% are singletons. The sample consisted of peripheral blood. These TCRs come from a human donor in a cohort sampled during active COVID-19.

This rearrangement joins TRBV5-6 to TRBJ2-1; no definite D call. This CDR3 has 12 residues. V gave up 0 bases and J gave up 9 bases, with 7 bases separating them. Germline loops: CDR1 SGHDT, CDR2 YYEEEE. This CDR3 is CASSLDQIEQFF. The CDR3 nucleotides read TGTGCCAGCAGCTTGGATCAAATTGAGCAGTTCTTC.

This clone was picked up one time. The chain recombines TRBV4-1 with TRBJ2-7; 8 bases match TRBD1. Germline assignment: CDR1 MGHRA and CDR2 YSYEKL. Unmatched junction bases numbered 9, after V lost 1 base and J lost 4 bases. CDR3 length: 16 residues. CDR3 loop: CASSQVPGQGIYEQYF. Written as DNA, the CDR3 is TGCGCCAGCAGCCAAGTCCCCGGACAGGGTATATACGAGCAGTACTTC.

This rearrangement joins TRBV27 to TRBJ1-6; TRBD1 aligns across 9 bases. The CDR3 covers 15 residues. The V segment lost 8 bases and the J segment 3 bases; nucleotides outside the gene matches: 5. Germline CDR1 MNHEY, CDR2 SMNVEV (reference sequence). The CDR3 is CASGGQGGYNSPLHF. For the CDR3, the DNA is TGTGCCAGCGGGGGACAGGGAGGCTATAATTCACCCCTCCACTTT.

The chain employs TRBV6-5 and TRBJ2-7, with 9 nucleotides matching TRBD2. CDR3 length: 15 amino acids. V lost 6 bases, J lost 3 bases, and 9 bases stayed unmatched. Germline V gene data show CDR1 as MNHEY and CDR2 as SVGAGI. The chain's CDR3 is CASRLGLAQSYEQYF. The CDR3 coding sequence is TGTGCCAGCAGACTGGGACTAGCCCAGAGCTACGAGCAGTACTTC.

Here the CDR3 DNA reads TGTGCCAGCACCAGCTCGGGGGGGCGGTCCTACAATGAGCAGTTCTTC. Amino acid sequence: CASTSSGGRSYNEQFF. The chain uses TRBV5-4 and TRBJ2-1; 8 nucleotides agree with TRBD2. The CDR3 loop spans 16 amino acids. With 6 bases clipped from V and 1 base from J, the junction kept 9 bases outside the gene matches. In germline, CDR1 is SGHNT, CDR2 YYREEE (reference sequence).

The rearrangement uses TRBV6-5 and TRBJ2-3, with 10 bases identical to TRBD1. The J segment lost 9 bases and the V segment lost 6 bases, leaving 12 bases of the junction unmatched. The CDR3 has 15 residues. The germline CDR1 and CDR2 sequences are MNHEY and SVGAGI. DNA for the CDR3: TGTGCCAGCAGCTCCGGGACAGGGGTCCGGGGAACGCAGTATTTT. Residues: CASSSGTGVRGTQYF.

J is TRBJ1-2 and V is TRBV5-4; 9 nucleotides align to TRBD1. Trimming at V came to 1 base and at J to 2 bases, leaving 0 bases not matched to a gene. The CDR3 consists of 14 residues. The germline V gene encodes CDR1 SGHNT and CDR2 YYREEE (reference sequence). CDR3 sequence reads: CASSLTGGNYGYTF. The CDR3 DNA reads TGTGCCAGCAGCTTGACAGGGGGCAACTATGGCTACACCTTC.

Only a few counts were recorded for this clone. The DNA of the CDR3 is TGTGCCAGCAGTTACTCGAAGGTTGAGGATTCACCCCTCCACTTT. This sequence encodes CASSYSKVEDSPLHF. The J gene is TRBJ1-6, the V gene TRBV6-5; D not resolved. V shed 0 bases and J shed 8 bases, with 11 bases lying between them. The germline V gene has CDR1 MNHEY and CDR2 SVGAGI. The length of the CDR3 is 15 residues.

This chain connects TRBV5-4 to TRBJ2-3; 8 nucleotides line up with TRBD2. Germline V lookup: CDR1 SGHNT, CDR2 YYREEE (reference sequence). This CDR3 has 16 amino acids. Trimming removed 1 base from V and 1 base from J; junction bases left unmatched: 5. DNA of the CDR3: TGTGCCAGCAGCTTGCGGGCTAGCGGGCGCACAGATACGCAGTATTTT. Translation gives CASSLRASGRTDTQYF.

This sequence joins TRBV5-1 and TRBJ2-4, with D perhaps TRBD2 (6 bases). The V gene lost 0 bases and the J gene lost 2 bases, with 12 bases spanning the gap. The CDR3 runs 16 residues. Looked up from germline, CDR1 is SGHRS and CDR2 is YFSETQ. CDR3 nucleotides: TGCGCCAGCAGCTTGGCGGAGGGTTTACCCAAAAACATTCAGTACTTC. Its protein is CASSLAEGLPKNIQYF.

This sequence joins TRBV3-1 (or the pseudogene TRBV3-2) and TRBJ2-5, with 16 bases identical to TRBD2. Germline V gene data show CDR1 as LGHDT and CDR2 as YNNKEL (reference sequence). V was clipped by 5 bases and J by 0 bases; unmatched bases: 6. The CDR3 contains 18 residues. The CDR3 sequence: CASSSGLAGGLYQETQYF. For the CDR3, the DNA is TGTGCCAGCAGCTCGGGACTAGCGGGGGGGCTTTACCAAGAGACCCAGTACTTC.

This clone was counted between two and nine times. DNA for the CDR3: TGTGCCAGCTCACCGGTACAGGGGAACTACAATGAGCAGTTCTTC. Protein sequence: CASSPVQGNYNEQFF. The J gene is TRBJ2-1, the V gene TRBV18; 7 bases line up with TRBD1. This CDR3 region has 15 residues. Trimming at V came to 3 bases and at J to 3 bases, leaving 5 bases not matched to a gene. Germline V CDR1 and CDR2: KGHSH, LQKENI.

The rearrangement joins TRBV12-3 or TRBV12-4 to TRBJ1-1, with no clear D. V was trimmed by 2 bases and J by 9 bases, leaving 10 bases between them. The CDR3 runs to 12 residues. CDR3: CASSLLTRQAFF. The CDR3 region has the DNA TGTGCCAGCAGTTTACTAACGCGCCAAGCTTTCTTT.

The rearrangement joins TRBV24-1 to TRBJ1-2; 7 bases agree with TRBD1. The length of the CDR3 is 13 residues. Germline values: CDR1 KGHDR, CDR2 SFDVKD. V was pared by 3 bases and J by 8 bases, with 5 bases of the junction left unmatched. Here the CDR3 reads CATSDERGLGYTF. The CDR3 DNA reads TGTGCCACCAGTGATGAAAGGGGGCTCGGCTACACCTTC.